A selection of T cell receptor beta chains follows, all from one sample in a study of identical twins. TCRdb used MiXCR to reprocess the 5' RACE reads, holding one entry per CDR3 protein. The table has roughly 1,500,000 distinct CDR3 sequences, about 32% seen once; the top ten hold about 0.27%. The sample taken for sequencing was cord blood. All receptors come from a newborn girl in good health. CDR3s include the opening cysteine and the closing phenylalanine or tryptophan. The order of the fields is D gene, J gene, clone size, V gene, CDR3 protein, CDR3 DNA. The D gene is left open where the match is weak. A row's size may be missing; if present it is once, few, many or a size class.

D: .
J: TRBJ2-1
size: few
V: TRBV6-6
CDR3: CASSYTYSSYNEQFF
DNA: TGTGCCAGCAGTTATACCTATAGCTCCTACAATGAGCAGTTCTTC

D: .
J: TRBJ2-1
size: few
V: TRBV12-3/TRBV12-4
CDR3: CASVTRRGNNEQFF
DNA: TGTGCCAGCGTTACTCGACGGGGGAACAATGAGCAGTTCTTC

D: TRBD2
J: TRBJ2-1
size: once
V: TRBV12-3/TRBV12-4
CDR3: CASSLRTSGGELRFWNEQFF
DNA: TGTGCCAGCAGTTTAAGGACTAGCGGGGGGGAACTGAGGTTTTGGAATGAGCAGTTCTTC

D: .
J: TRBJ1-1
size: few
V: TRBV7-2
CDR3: CASSLEQTTEAFF
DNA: TGTGCCAGCAGCTTAGAACAGACCACTGAAGCTTTCTTT

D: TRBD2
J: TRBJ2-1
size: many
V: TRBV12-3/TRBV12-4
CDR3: CASSLLGLAVYNEQFF
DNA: TGTGCCAGCAGTTTACTCGGACTAGCGGTCTACAATGAGCAGTTCTTC

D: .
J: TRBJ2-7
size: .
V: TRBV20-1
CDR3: CSASGWTRGGEQYF
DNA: TGCAGTGCTAGCGGATGGACAAGAGGTGGCGAGCAGTACTTC

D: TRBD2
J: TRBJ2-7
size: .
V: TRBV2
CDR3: CASSEAGGLTYYNEQYF
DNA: TGTGCCAGCAGTGAAGCGGGGGGACTAACTTATTACAATGAGCAGTACTTC

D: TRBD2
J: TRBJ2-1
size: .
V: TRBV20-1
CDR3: CSASPSGRVNEQFF
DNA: TGCAGTGCTTCGCCTAGCGGGAGAGTGAATGAGCAGTTCTTC

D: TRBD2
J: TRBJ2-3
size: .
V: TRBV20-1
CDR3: CSARTSGGSGSTDTQYF
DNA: TGCAGTGCTAGGACCAGCGGGGGTTCGGGGAGCACAGATACGCAGTATTTT

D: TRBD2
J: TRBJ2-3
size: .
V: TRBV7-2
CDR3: CANSLSGGGARDTQYF
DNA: TGTGCCAACAGCTTATCCGGCGGGGGGGCACGAGATACGCAGTATTTT